This T cell receptor (beta chain) was observed in a study of cytomegalovirus exposure and HLA in healthy donors. CDR3 length equals 15 residues. V was clipped by 4 bases and J by 6 bases; unmatched bases: 4. CDR1 SGHRS and CDR2 YFSETQ come from the germline V gene. Findings of the study overall: An observed cluster of highly shared sequence variants was recorded as a likely sequencing artifact. Three of the chains that were CMV-associated were confirmed in vitro to be specific for CMV antigens. Some TCR beta chains (roughly 150 of them) were listed as cytomegalovirus-associated.

As concerns this clone: Its cognate antigen is unknown.

Both 60 Vbeta primers and 13 Jbeta primers went into the PCR. Assay used: immunoSEQ multiplex PCR; TCRdb lists only in-frame clones, some missing. The table shows 25,000 to 35,000 clones, with roughly two fifths occurring only once. The source is a woman aged 50 to 65 in good health and CMV-seronegative. The sequencing input was PBMCs. The rearrangement uses TRBV5-1 and TRBJ2-2, with TRBD1 matching 12 bases. CDR3 sequence (DNA): TGCGCCAGCAGCCCGGGACAGGGGGCTGCCGGGGAGCTGTTTTTT. Encoded protein: CASSPGQGAAGELFF.